The source of this T cell receptor beta chain is a study of human T cells and chemical hapten exposure. The CDR3 contains 17 residues. V trimming: 6 bases; J trimming: 3 bases; junction bases outside the gene matches: 12. The germline V gene has CDR1 MRHNA and CDR2 SNTAGT. Original methodology: Counting gave a median of 95,638 TCRs per sample, with values ranging from 23,224 to 690,600. MiXCR was run by TCRdb on the RACE reads, yielding one entry per CDR3 protein. Clone size and V and J calls follow TCRdb, not the original study. The table has approximately 370,000 distinct CDR3 sequences, 5% to 6.5% seen once. Noted time point: pre-sensitization, week 0. Treatment meaning: therapeutic diphenylcyclopropenone sensitization with weekly scalp DPC.

The sample here was whole blood, taken in connection with sensitization to the hapten diphenylcyclopropenone (DPC). This chain joins TRBV6-4 and TRBJ2-2; TRBD1 agrees at 8 bases. The receptor was derived from a woman between 18 and 29 years old with alopecia areata. Some clones in this sample may be carry-over from other donors' samples. CDR3 in amino acids: CASSPTGGGSDTGELFF. In DNA, the CDR3 is TGTGCCAGCAGCCCAACAGGGGGTGGTTCGGACACCGGGGAGCTGTTTTTT.